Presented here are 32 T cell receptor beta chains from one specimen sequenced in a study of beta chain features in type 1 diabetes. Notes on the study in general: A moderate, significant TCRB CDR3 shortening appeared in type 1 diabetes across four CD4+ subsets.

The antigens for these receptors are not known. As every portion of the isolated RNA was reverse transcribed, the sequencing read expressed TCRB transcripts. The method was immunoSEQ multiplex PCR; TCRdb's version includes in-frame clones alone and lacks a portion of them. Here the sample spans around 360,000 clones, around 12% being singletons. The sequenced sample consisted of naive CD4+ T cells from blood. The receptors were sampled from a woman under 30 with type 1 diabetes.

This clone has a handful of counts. The CDR3 region is CACGTPQFF. CDR3 bases: TGTGCTTGCGGGACGCCTCAGTTCTTC. This chain uses TRBV30 with TRBJ2-1; TRBD2 is a possible D gene (6 bases). Germline CDR1 and CDR2: GTSNPN and SVGIG (reference sequence). The CDR3 has 9 residues.

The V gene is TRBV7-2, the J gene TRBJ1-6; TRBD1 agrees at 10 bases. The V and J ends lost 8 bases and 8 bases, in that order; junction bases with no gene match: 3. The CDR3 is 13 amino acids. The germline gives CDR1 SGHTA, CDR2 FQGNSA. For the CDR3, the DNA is TGTGCCAGCCGCGGGACAGGGGATTCACCCCTCCACTTT. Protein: CASRGTGDSPLHF.

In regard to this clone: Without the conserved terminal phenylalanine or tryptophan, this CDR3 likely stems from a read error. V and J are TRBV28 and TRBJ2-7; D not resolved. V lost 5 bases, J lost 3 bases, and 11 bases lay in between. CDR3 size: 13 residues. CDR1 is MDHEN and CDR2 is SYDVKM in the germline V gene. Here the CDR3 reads CASSLLISYEQYL. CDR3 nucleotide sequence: TGTGCCAGCAGTCTACTCATTAGCTACGAGCAGTACCTC.

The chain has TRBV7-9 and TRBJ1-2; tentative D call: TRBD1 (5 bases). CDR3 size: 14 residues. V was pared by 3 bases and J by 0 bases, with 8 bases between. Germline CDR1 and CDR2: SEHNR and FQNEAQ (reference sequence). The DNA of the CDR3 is TGTGCCAGCAGCTTGGCAGGGTCTAACTATGGCTACACCTTC. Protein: CASSLAGSNYGYTF.

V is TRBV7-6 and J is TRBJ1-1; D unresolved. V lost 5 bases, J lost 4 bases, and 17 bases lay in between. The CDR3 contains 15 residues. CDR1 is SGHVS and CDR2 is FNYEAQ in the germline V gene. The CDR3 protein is CASSIRSQEPTEAFF. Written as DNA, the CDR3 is TGTGCCAGCAGCATCCGTTCGCAGGAACCCACTGAAGCTTTCTTT.

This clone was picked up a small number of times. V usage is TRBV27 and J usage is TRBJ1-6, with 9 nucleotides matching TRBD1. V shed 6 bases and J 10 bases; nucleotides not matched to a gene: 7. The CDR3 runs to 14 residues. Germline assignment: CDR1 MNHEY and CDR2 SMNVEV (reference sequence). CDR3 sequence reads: CASSRTGDRSPLHF. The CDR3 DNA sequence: TGTGCCAGCAGCCGGACAGGGGATAGGTCACCCCTCCACTTT.

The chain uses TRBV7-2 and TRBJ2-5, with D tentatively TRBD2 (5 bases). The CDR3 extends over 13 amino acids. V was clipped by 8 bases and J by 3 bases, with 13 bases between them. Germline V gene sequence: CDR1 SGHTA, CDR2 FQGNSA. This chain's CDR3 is CASGRGSEETQYF. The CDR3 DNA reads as TGTGCCAGCGGTCGCGGGTCTGAAGAGACCCAGTACTTC.

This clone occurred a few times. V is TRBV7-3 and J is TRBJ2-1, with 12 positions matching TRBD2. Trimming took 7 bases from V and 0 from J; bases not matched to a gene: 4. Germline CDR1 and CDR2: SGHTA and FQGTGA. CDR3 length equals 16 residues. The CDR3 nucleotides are TGTGCCAGCACCATGACTAGCGGGAGCTCCTACAATGAGCAGTTCTTC. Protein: CASTMTSGSSYNEQFF. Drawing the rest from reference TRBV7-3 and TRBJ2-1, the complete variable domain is GAGVSQTPSNKVTEKGKYVELRCDPISGHTALYWYRQSLGQGPEFLIYFQGTGAADDSGLPNDRFFAVRPEGSVSTLKIQRTERGDSAVYLCASTMTSGSSYNEQFFGPGTRLTVL.

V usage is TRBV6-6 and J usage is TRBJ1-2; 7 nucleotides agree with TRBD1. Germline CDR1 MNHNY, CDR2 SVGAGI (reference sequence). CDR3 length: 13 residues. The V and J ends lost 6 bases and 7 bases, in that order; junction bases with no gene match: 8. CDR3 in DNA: TGTGCCAGCAGCACGGACAGGTCTCGTGGCTACACCTTC. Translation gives CASSTDRSRGYTF.

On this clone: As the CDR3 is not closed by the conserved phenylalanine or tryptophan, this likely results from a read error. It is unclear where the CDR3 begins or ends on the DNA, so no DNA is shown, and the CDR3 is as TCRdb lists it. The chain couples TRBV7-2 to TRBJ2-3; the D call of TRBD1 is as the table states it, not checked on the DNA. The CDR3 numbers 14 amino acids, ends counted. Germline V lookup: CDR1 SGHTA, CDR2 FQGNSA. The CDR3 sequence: CASSLDRQGVISVA.

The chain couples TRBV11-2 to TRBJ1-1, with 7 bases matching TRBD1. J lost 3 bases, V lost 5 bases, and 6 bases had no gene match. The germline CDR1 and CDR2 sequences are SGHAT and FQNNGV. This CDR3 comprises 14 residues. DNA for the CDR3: TGTGCCAGCAGCCGCGACAGGGACCACACTGAAGCTTTCTTT. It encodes CASSRDRDHTEAFF.

CDR3 in amino acids: CASSLARLRTDTQYF. DNA for the CDR3: TGTGCCAGCAGCTTAGCGCGGCTCCGCACAGATACGCAGTATTTT. The rearrangement links TRBV7-9 to TRBJ2-3; D not resolved. Germline loops: CDR1 SEHNR, CDR2 FQNEAQ (reference sequence). The germline V and J ends were trimmed by 0 bases and 1 base, with 8 bases remaining between them. The CDR3 is 15 residues long.

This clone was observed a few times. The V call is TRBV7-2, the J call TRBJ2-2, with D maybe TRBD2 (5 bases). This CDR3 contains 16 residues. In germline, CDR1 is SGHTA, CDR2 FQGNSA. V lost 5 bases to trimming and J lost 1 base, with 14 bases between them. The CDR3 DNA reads TGTGCCAGCAGCGCAAGGACTGACGGGAACACCGGGGAGCTGTTTTTT. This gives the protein CASSARTDGNTGELFF.

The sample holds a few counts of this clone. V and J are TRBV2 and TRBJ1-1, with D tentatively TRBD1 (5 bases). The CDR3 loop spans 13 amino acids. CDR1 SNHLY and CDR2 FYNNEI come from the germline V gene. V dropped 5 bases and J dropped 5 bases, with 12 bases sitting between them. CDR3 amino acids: CASSREEGTEAFF. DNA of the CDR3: TGTGCCAGCAGTCGAGAGGAGGGGACTGAAGCTTTCTTT.

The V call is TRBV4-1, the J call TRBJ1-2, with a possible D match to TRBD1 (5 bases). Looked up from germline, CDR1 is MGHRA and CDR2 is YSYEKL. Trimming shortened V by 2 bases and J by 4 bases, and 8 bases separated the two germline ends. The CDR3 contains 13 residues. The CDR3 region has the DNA TGCGCCAGCAGCCAACAGGGCTTCTATGGCTACACCTTC. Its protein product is CASSQQGFYGYTF.

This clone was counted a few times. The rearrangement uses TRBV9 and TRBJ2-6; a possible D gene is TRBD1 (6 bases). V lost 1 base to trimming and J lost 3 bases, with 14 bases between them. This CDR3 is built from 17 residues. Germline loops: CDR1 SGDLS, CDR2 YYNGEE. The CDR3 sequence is CASSVRGYRDGANVLTF. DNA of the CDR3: TGTGCCAGCAGCGTAAGGGGGTATAGGGATGGGGCCAACGTCCTGACTTTC. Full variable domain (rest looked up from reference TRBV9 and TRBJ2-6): DSGVTQTPKHLITATGQRVTLRCSPRSGDLSVYWYQQSLDQGLQFLIQYYNGEERAKGNILERFSAQQFPDLHSELNLSSLELGDSALYFCASSVRGYRDGANVLTFGAGSRLTVL.

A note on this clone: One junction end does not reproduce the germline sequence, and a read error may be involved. The chain's CDR3 is CASSPTDSEAFIF. CDR3 bases: TGTGCCAGCTCACCCACCGACAGCGAGGCCTTTATCTTC. The chain joins TRBV18 to TRBJ2-7, with TRBD1 as a possible D gene (5 bases). The CDR3 contains 13 residues. CDR1 is KGHSH, CDR2 LQKENI, per germline.

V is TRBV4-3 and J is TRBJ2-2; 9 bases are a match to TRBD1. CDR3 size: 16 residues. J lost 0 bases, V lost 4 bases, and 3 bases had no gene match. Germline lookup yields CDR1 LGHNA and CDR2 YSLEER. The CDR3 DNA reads TGCGCCAGCAGCCTCGGGACAGGGTCGAACACCGGGGAGCTGTTTTTT. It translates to CASSLGTGSNTGELFF.

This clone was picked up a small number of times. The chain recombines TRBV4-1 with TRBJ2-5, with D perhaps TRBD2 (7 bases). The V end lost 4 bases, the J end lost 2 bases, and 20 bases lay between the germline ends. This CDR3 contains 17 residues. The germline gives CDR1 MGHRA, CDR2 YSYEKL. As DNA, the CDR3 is TGCGCCAGCAGCCTGCACCGAATGGGGGGGCTGCAAGAGACCCAGTACTTC. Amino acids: CASSLHRMGGLQETQYF.

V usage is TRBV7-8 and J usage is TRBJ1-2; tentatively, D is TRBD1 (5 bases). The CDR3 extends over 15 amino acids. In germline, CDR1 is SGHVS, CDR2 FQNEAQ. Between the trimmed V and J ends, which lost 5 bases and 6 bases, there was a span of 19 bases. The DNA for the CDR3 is TGTGCCAGCAGCAGACCCTCAGGGAAGGATAATGGCTACACCTTC. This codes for CASSRPSGKDNGYTF.

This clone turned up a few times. In DNA form, the CDR3 reads TGTGCCAGCAGCTCCGACAGGGGGCTAGGTCAGCCCCAGCATTTT. This translates into CASSSDRGLGQPQHF. This chain uses TRBV5-4 with TRBJ1-5, with 10 bases aligning to TRBD1. The CDR3 contains 15 residues. CDR1 and CDR2 from the germline V gene are SGHNT and YYREEE (reference sequence). J gave up 6 bases and V 3 bases, and 6 bases lay outside the gene matches.

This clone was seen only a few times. CDR3 DNA sequence: TGTGCCAGCAGTGGCGGGAGGGCCTACGAGCAGTACTTC. It yields the protein CASSGGRAYEQYF. The chain uses TRBV6-1 and TRBJ2-7; 9 bases are a match to TRBD2. With V trimmed by 4 bases and J by 2 bases, 0 bases remained unmatched. The CDR3 covers 13 residues. CDR1 and CDR2 from the germline V gene are MNHNS and SASEGT.

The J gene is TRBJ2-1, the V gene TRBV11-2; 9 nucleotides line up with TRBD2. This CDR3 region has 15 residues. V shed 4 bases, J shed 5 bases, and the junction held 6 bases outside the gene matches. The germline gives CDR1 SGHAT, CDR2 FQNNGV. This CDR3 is CASSSIAGAHNEQFF. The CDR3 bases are TGTGCCAGCAGCTCGATAGCGGGGGCTCACAATGAGCAGTTCTTC.

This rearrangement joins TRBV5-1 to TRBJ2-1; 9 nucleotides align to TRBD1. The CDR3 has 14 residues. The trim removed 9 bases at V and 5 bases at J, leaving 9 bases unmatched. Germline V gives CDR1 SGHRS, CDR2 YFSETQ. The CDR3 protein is CATGRDRADNEQFF. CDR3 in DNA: TGCGCCACGGGGCGGGACAGGGCCGACAATGAGCAGTTCTTC.

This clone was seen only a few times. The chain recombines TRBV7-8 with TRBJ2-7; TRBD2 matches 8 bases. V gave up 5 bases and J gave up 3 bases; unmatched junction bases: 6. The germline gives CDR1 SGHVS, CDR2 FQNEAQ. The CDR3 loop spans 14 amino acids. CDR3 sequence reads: CASSRGTSLYEQYF. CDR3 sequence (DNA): TGTGCCAGCAGCAGAGGGACTAGTCTCTACGAGCAGTACTTC.

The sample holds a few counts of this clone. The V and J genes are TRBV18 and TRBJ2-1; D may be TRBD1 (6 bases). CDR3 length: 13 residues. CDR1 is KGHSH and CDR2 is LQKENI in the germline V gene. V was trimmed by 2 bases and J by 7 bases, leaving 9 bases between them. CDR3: CASSPRQENEQFF. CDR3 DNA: TGTGCCAGCTCACCAAGACAGGAAAATGAGCAGTTCTTC.

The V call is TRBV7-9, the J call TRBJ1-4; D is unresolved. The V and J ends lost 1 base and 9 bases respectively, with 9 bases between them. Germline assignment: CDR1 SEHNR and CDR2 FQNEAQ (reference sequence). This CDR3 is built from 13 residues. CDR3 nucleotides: TGTGCCAGCAGCTTAGATCTAGGCCAAAAACTGTTTTTT. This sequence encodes CASSLDLGQKLFF.

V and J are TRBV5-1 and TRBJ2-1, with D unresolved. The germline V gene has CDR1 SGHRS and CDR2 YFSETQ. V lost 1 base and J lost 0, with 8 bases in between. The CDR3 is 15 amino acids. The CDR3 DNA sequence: TGCGCCAGCAGCTTGAGTTTCAGCTCCTACAATGAGCAGTTCTTC. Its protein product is CASSLSFSSYNEQFF. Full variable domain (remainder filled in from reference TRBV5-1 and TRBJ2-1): KAGVTQTPRYLIKTRGQQVTLSCSPISGHRSVSWYQQTPGQGLQFLFEYFSETQRNKGNFPGRFSGRQFSNSRSEMNVSTLELGDSALYLCASSLSFSSYNEQFFGPGTRLTVL.

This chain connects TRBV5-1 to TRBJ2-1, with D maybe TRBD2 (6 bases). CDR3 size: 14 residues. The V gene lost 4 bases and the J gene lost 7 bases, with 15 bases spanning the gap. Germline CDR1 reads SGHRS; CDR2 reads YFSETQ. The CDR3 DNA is TGCGCCAGCAGCCGCACCTTAAGCGGGAATGAGCAGTTCTTC. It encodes CASSRTLSGNEQFF.

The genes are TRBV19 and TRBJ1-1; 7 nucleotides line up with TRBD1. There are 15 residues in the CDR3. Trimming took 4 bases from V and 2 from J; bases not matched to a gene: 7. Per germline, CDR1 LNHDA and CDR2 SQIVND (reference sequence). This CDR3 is CASSRRQGRNTEAFF. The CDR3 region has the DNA TGTGCCAGTAGTAGAAGACAGGGCCGCAACACTGAAGCTTTCTTT.

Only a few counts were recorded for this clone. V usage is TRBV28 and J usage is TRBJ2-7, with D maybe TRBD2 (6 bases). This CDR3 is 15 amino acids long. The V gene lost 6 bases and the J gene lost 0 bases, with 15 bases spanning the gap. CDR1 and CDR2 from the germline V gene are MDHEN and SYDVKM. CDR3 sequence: CASRDRGRSSYEQYF. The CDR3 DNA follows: TGTGCCAGCAGGGATAGAGGGAGGAGCTCCTACGAGCAGTACTTC.

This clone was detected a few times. The CDR3 protein is CASSVSTGYDNEQFF. As DNA, the CDR3 is TGTGCCAGCAGCGTTTCGACAGGGTACGACAATGAGCAGTTCTTC. The chain carries TRBV9 and TRBJ2-1, with 7 nucleotides matching TRBD1. The CDR3 contains 15 residues. V lost 2 bases and J lost 5; bases outside the gene matches: 7. Germline values: CDR1 SGDLS, CDR2 YYNGEE.